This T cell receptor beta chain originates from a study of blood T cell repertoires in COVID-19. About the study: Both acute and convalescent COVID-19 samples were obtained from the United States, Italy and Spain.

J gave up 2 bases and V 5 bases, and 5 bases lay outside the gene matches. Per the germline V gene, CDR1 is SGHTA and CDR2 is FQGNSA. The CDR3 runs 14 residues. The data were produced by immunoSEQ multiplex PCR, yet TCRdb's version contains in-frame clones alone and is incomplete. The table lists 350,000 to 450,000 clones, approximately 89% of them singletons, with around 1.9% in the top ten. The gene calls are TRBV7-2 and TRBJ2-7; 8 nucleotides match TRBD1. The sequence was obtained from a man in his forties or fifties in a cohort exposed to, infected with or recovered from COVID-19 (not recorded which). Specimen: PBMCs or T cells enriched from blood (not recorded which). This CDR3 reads CASSRGQGPYEQYF. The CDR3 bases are TGTGCCAGCAGCCGCGGACAGGGACCCTACGAGCAGTACTTC. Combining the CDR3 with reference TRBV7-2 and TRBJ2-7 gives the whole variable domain GAGVSQSPSNKVTEKGKDVELRCDPISGHTALYWYRQSLGQGLEFLIYFQGNSAPDKSGLPSDRFSAERTGGSVSTLTIQRTQQEDSAVYLCASSRGQGPYEQYFGPGTRLTVT.